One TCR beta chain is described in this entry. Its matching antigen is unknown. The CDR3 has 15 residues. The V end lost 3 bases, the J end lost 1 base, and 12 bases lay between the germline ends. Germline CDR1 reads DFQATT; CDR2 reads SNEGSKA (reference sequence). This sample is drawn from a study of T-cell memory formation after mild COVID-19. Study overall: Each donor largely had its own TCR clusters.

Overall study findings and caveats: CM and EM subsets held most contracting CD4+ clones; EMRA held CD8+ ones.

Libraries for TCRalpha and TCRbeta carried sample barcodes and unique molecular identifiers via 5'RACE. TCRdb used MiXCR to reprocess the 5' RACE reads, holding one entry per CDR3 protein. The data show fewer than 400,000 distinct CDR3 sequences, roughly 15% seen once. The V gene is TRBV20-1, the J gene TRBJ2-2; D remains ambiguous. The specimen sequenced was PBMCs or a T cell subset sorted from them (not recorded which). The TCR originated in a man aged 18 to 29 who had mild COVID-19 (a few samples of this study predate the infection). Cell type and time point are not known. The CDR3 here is CSASNTRQNTGELFF. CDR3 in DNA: TGCAGTGCTAGTAATACCCGGCAGAACACCGGGGAGCTGTTTTTT.